This T cell receptor (beta chain) appears in the sequencing data of a study of blood T cell repertoires in COVID-19. Study summary: From T cells, B-cell-depleted T cells, or PBMCs came the material, which was cDNA or gDNA.

The authors' processing: Amplifying reference gene primers gave estimates of nucleated cell counts. TCRdb's table, derived via immunoSEQ multiplex PCR, lists solely in-frame clones and lacks some. V and J calls and clone size are as listed in that table; D and trimming were resolved from the DNA. Here the sample spans about 210,000 clones, 75% to 90% being singletons. The CDR3 is 18 residues long. V was clipped by 1 base and J by 2 bases, with 17 bases between them. Germline values: CDR1 WNHNN, CDR2 SYGVQD (reference sequence). This receptor was taken from a man in his forties with acute or convalescent COVID-19. The chain carries TRBV10-1 and TRBJ2-2, with TRBD1 as a possible D gene (5 bases). Sequenced input: peripheral blood. CDR3 DNA sequence: TGCGCCAGCAGTGAGTGGACACCTAACCCACAAAACACCGGGGAGCTGTTTTTT. As protein: CASSEWTPNPQNTGELFF.